This T cell receptor (beta chain) was sequenced during a study of cytomegalovirus exposure and HLA in healthy donors. In the study overall: Roughly 86 million unique TCRs from HLA-typed donors made up an early data release.

About this clone: Its antigen is as yet unknown.

This PCR relied on a set of 60 Vbeta primers and 13 Jbeta primers. Generated by immunoSEQ multiplex PCR, the TCRdb table keeps only in-frame clones and is missing some. The sample has approximately 40,000 clones; approximately 90% are singletons. General study results and limits: In a later analysis, productive TCRs from donors in an Asian-associated ancestry cluster reportedly carried fewer N-insertions than the cohort mean.

This clonotype was obtained from a woman in her thirties or forties in good health and CMV-seropositive. What was sequenced was PBMCs.

The DNA for the CDR3 is TGTGCCACCAGCAGAGCGACGGCGGTGGCGAGCACAGATACGCAGTATTTT. Protein: CATSRATAVASTDTQYF. The chain joins TRBV15 to TRBJ2-3; D gene ambiguous. Germline V CDR1 and CDR2: LNHNV, YYDKDF (reference sequence). The V end was cut by 1 base, the J end by 0 bases, with 14 bases between. The CDR3 sequence is 17 residues long.